A single sample is the source of the 28 T cell receptor beta chains below, sequenced in a study of blood T cells in healthy people across ages (dated by TCRdb to the mid-2010s). Receptor amplification or capture employed 5' RACE. Sequencing was performed on an Illumina HiSeq 2500. A second PCR of about 7 to 12 cycles was performed with a sample-barcoded 5' primer and a J-beta primer mix. Clones were called with MiXCR by TCRdb after fastp trimmed the public reads at Q25, and only in-frame beta chains were retained. Entries that share a CDR3 protein sequence are merged under the most common genes and DNA. The sample table holds about 730,000 distinct CDR3 sequences, of which about 40% were seen once. The ten biggest clones cover under 25% of the sample. The specimen was blood. These receptors were taken from a woman in her sixties or seventies in good health.

J is TRBJ2-6 and V is TRBV11-1; 11 bases line up with TRBD2. The CDR3 is made up of 21 amino acids. The germline V gene has CDR1 SGHAT and CDR2 FQDESV (reference sequence). The junction had 22 bases not matched to a gene; V was cut back by 8 bases and J by 4 bases. DNA of the CDR3: TGTGCCAGCGGTGAAGGTACAGCAACTAGCGGGAGAAGGGCCGGGGCCAACGTCCTGACTTTC. Translation gives CASGEGTATSGRRAGANVLTF.

The CDR3 region has the DNA TGCGCCAGCAGGACAGTAACTAATGAAAAACTGTTTTTT. Protein: CASRTVTNEKLFF. The J gene is TRBJ1-4, the V gene TRBV5-1; D may be TRBD1 (5 bases). The germline CDR1 and CDR2 sequences are SGHRS and YFSETQ. The CDR3 extends over 13 amino acids. Trimming shortened V by 5 bases and J by 1 base, and 6 bases separated the two germline ends.

The genes are TRBV7-3 and TRBJ2-3; no clear D. Looked up from germline, CDR1 is SGHTA and CDR2 is FQGTGA. V lost 1 base and J 0 bases, leaving 8 bases between the germline ends. The CDR3 is 15 residues long. The CDR3 sequence: CASSLSDPSTDTQYF. CDR3 DNA sequence: TGTGCCAGCAGCTTAAGCGACCCCAGCACAGATACGCAGTATTTT.

The rearrangement joins TRBV5-5 to TRBJ2-7; perhaps D is TRBD1 or TRBD2 (5 bases each). This CDR3 contains 16 residues. Trimming shortened V by 4 bases and J by 1 base, and 18 bases separated the two germline ends. Germline assignment: CDR1 SGHKS and CDR2 YYEKEE (reference sequence). Here the CDR3 DNA reads TGTGCCAGCAGCCGCACCGGGACCGACCCTTCCTACGAGCAGTACTTC. Translated, it gives CASSRTGTDPSYEQYF. Full variable domain (remainder filled in from reference TRBV5-5 and TRBJ2-7): DAGVTQSPTHLIKTRGQQVTLRCSPISGHKSVSWYQQVLGQGPQFIFQYYEKEERGRGNFPDRFSARQFPNYSSELNVNALLLGDSALYLCASSRTGTDPSYEQYFGPGTRLTVT.

The rearrangement uses TRBV11-3 and TRBJ2-1; the D gene is possibly TRBD1 (5 bases). CDR1 is SGHNT and CDR2 is YENEEA in the germline V gene. With 4 bases removed from V and 10 bases from J, the gap between germline ends came to 17 bases. There are 14 residues in the CDR3. The CDR3 spells CASSSLQDLGEQFF. CDR3 in DNA: TGTGCCAGCAGCTCCCTACAGGATTTGGGCGAGCAGTTCTTC.

This chain connects TRBV7-9 to TRBJ1-2; no firm D call. Per germline, CDR1 SEHNR and CDR2 FQNEAQ (reference sequence). The CDR3 is 15 amino acids. V was shortened by 0 bases and J by 1 base, with 9 bases between the two germline ends. CDR3: CASSLAVRVNYGYTF. The CDR3 DNA reads TGTGCCAGCAGCTTAGCGGTCCGGGTTAACTATGGCTACACCTTC.

This clonotype was seen many times. The gene calls are TRBV7-2 and TRBJ2-1, with 9 bases that match TRBD2. CDR1 is SGHTA and CDR2 is FQGNSA in the germline V gene. The CDR3 spans 16 residues. The V and J ends lost 1 base and 8 bases, in that order; junction bases with no gene match: 9. The CDR3 nucleotides are TGTGCCAGCAGCTTAGATAGCGGGAGTTGGGGCGATGAGCAGTTCTTC. Protein: CASSLDSGSWGDEQFF.

This clonotype was counted a few times. The chain combines TRBV7-3 with TRBJ2-7, with 7 bases lining up with TRBD2. CDR3 length: 15 residues. V lost 5 bases and J lost 3; bases outside the gene matches: 10. CDR1 SGHTA and CDR2 FQGTGA come from the germline V gene. In nucleotides, the CDR3 is TGTGCCAGCAGCGCCGCTAGCGGTGAAATCTACGAGCAGTACTTC. Translated: CASSAASGEIYEQYF. Looking up the rest from reference TRBV7-3 and TRBJ2-7 gives the full variable domain: GAGVSQTPSNKVTEKGKYVELRCDPISGHTALYWYRQSLGQGPEFLIYFQGTGAADDSGLPNDRFFAVRPEGSVSTLKIQRTERGDSAVYLCASSAASGEIYEQYFGPGTRLTVT.

The chain links TRBV7-2 to TRBJ1-6, with 9 nucleotides matching TRBD1. Per germline, CDR1 SGHTA and CDR2 FQGNSA. With 1 base clipped from V and 7 bases from J, the junction kept 5 bases outside the gene matches. The CDR3 runs to 16 residues. This CDR3 is CASSLGTGAGNSPLHF. The CDR3 DNA sequence: TGTGCCAGCAGCTTAGGGACAGGGGCAGGGAATTCACCCCTCCACTTT.

This clonotype came up many times. The V gene is TRBV6-2 or TRBV6-3, the J gene TRBJ2-4; D gene unclear. Trimming stripped 4 bases from V and 9 bases from J, with 16 bases between. Germline-derived CDR1 and CDR2 are MNHEY and SVGEGT. The CDR3 is 14 amino acids. CDR3: CASSSTNKRGIQYF. The CDR3 DNA is TGTGCCAGCAGTTCCACTAATAAGCGCGGCATTCAGTACTTC.

This clonotype was counted a few times. At one boundary the junction diverges from the germline segment, which might be a read error. This chain joins TRBV2 and TRBJ2-7; no definite D call. CDR3 length: 11 residues. Germline lookup yields CDR1 SNHLY and CDR2 FYNNEI. Here the CDR3 reads CASREDYEQYF. The CDR3 DNA is TGTGCCAGCAGGGAAGACTACGAGCAGTACTTC.

This clonotype was found a few times. CDR3 DNA sequence: TGTGCCAGCAGTGGGGAGCTCGGGCAGCCCCAGCATTTT. This gives the protein CASSGELGQPQHF. The V and J genes are TRBV6-4 and TRBJ1-5, with unresolved D. This CDR3 region has 13 residues. CDR1 is MRHNA and CDR2 is SNTAGT in the germline V gene. Trimming took 4 bases from V and 7 from J, leaving 11 bases between them.

This clonotype was detected ten times or more. The chain has TRBV4-2 and TRBJ2-7, with D tentatively TRBD2 (5 bases). The ends were cut back, 1 base at V and 0 bases at J, with 10 bases in the middle. Looked up from germline, CDR1 is LGHNA and CDR2 is YNFKEQ. The CDR3 is 15 residues long. The CDR3 region has the DNA TGTGCCAGCAGCCAAGGAGCGGTCCACTCCTACGAGCAGTACTTC. Translated: CASSQGAVHSYEQYF.

V gene TRBV11-2 combines with J gene TRBJ2-3; 7 bases match TRBD2. Trimming took 6 bases from V and 5 from J; bases not matched to a gene: 8. The CDR3 runs 14 residues. The germline V gene encodes CDR1 SGHAT and CDR2 FQNNGV. This CDR3 is CASSSSGMLDTQYF. CDR3 bases: TGTGCCAGCAGTTCAAGCGGGATGCTAGATACGCAGTATTTT.

V and J are TRBV7-8 and TRBJ1-5; D not resolved. The CDR3 length is 14 residues. Germline CDR1 SGHVS, CDR2 FQNEAQ. With 1 base removed from V and 6 bases from J, the gap between germline ends came to 10 bases. CDR3 bases: TGTGCCAGCAGCTTAGTTCGGGGTGTTCAGCCCCAGCATTTT. It specifies CASSLVRGVQPQHF.

This clonotype was found once. A much larger clone differs by one base, so this may be a read error. This chain joins TRBV7-2 and TRBJ2-4; 8 positions match TRBD2. The DNA end lines up better with TRBJ2-7; the J call may be wrong. The germline V gene encodes CDR1 SGHTA and CDR2 FQGNSA. The CDR3 has 15 residues. This chain's CDR3 is CANSPKSGGSYEQYF. The DNA for the CDR3 is TGTGCCAACAGCCCAAAAAGCGGGGGATCCTACGAGCAGTACTTC.

Comment on this clonotype: This may be a read error, as it is one base from a much larger clone. The CDR3 spells CASSQDPSGAPSYEQYF. The DNA of the CDR3 is TGCGCCAGCAGCCAAGATCCTAGCGGGGCCCCCTCCTACGAGCAGTACTTC. This chain connects TRBV4-3 to TRBJ2-7; 9 positions match TRBD2. The V and J ends lost 0 bases and 0 bases, in that order; junction bases with no gene match: 6. The CDR3 covers 17 residues. Germline values: CDR1 LGHNA, CDR2 YSLEER.

A note on this clonotype: One junction end disagrees with the germline gene, perhaps due to a read error. The V call is TRBV29-1, the J call TRBJ1-1; perhaps TRBD1 as D (5 bases). Germline values: CDR1 SQVTM, CDR2 ANQGSEA. The CDR3 consists of 13 residues. The CDR3 region has the DNA TGCAGTGTTGAAGATGGGGGGAACACTGAAGCTTTCTTT. Encoded protein: CSVEDGGNTEAFF.

V usage is TRBV7-9 and J usage is TRBJ2-7; TRBD2 aligns across 10 bases. Germline CDR1 SEHNR, CDR2 FQNEAQ (reference sequence). The CDR3 covers 15 residues. The junction had 6 bases not matched to a gene; V was cut back by 5 bases and J by 2 bases. The CDR3 bases are TGTGCCAGCAGCCGAACTACTAGCGGGGCCTACGAGCAGTACTTC. It translates to CASSRTTSGAYEQYF.

This clonotype was seen only once. This rearrangement joins TRBV3-1 to TRBJ2-3; tentatively, D is TRBD2 (6 bases). The CDR3 has 19 amino acids. V lost 0 bases to trimming and J lost 3 bases, with 22 bases between them. Germline V CDR1 and CDR2: LGHDT, YNNKEL (reference sequence). CDR3 nucleotides: TGTGCCAGCAGCCAAGAGCTTTTGGGAAGGAGGGCCACAACAGATACGCAGTATTTT. Residues: CASSQELLGRRATTDTQYF.

The chain couples TRBV5-6 to TRBJ2-1; D might be TRBD2 (5 bases). There are 17 residues in the CDR3. The germline V gene encodes CDR1 SGHDT and CDR2 YYEEEE. V lost 0 bases, J lost 6 bases, and 19 bases lay in between. The CDR3 DNA reads TGTGCCAGCAGCTTGGAGATTTCGGAGGCAACTGTCAATGAGCAGTTCTTC. It is translated as CASSLEISEATVNEQFF.

This clonotype was seen only a few times. The chain joins TRBV20-1 to TRBJ2-1; 11 bases match TRBD2. V lost 5 bases, J lost 0 bases, and 12 bases stayed unmatched. Germline V gives CDR1 DFQATT, CDR2 SNEGSKA (reference sequence). There are 18 residues in the CDR3. The CDR3 bases are TGCAGTGCTTTCGGGACTAGCGGAGCCGCGAGCTCCTACAATGAGCAGTTCTTC. Amino acid sequence: CSAFGTSGAASSYNEQFF.

V and J are TRBV9 and TRBJ2-3, with 8 bases aligning to TRBD1. Trimming removed 5 bases from V and 5 bases from J; junction bases left unmatched: 10. Germline V gene data show CDR1 as SGDLS and CDR2 as YYNGEE. The CDR3 has 15 amino acids. For the CDR3, the DNA is TGTGCCAGCAGAGATGGTCAGGGGGCTGGAGATACGCAGTATTTT. It yields the protein CASRDGQGAGDTQYF.

This clonotype was detected ten times or more. The chain uses TRBV7-8 and TRBJ2-1; D might be TRBD2 (6 bases). Germline CDR1 SGHVS, CDR2 FQNEAQ. The length of the CDR3 is 16 residues. Trimming cost V 1 base and J 0 bases, with 10 bases left between them. The CDR3 nucleotides are TGTGCCAGCAGCTTAGAGGTTAGCGGCTCCTACAATGAGCAGTTCTTC. Encoded protein: CASSLEVSGSYNEQFF. The whole variable domain, filled in from reference TRBV7-8 and TRBJ2-1, reads GAGVSQSPRYKVAKRGQDVALRCDPISGHVSLFWYQQALGQGPEFLTYFQNEAQLDKSGLPSDRFFAERPEGSVSTLKIQRTQQEDSAVYLCASSLEVSGSYNEQFFGPGTRLTVL.

The V and J genes are TRBV30 and TRBJ1-2, with 9 nucleotides matching TRBD1. From germline, CDR1 is GTSNPN and CDR2 SVGIG (reference sequence). The CDR3 sequence is 15 residues long. The V gene end was trimmed by 3 bases and the J gene end by 4 bases; junction bases not matched to a gene: 9. The CDR3 nucleotides are TGTGCCTGGAGGAGGACAGGGGATGCAAGCTATGGCTACACCTTC. This sequence encodes CAWRRTGDASYGYTF.

This CDR3 is CASSQEEVRGVIWETQYF. The CDR3 bases are TGCGCCAGCAGCCAAGAGGAAGTTCGCGGGGTGATTTGGGAGACCCAGTACTTC. The chain is built from TRBV4-1 and TRBJ2-5, with D possibly being TRBD2 (6 bases). The germline V and J ends were trimmed by 0 bases and 5 bases, with 22 bases remaining between them. Germline assignment: CDR1 MGHRA and CDR2 YSYEKL. The CDR3 sequence is 18 residues long.

This clonotype was recorded at least ten times. The chain links TRBV29-1 to TRBJ2-5; no firm D call. The V and J ends lost 4 bases and 5 bases respectively, with 5 bases between them. From germline, CDR1 is SQVTM and CDR2 ANQGSEA. The CDR3 sequence is 10 residues long. CDR3 loop: CSVVKETQYF. The DNA for the CDR3 is TGCAGCGTTGTCAAGGAGACCCAGTACTTC.

This clonotype occurred a few times. V usage is TRBV6-5 and J usage is TRBJ1-2, with 7 nucleotides matching TRBD1. CDR1 MNHEY and CDR2 SVGAGI come from the germline V gene. CDR3 length equals 15 residues. V lost 0 bases, J lost 5 bases, and 6 bases stayed unmatched. Here the CDR3 DNA reads TGTGCCAGCAGTTACTCAAAGGGGGCCGGGTATGGCTACACCTTC. It codes for CASSYSKGAGYGYTF.